Detailed here is one TCR beta chain. Antigen: not known. It was RNA transcripts that yielded the amplified TCR beta CDR3 regions. When the TCR CDR3 underwent first-round RT-PCR, the HTBI primer set was used. Each CDR3 protein is one row after TCRdb ran MiXCR on the multiplex PCR reads. In the table there are 650,000 to 800,000 distinct CDR3 sequences, 45% of which are singletons. The data stem from a study of T cells in Graves' hyperthyroidism and ophthalmopathy. Study-level points and caveats: Stable hyperthyroidism was told apart from ophthalmopathy by a model built on 13 V-J features.

V was shortened by 3 bases and J by 5 bases, with 13 bases between the two germline ends. This CDR3 contains 15 residues. Germline CDR1 LNHNV, CDR2 YYDKDF (reference sequence). The chain uses TRBV15 and TRBJ2-2; D may match TRBD1 or TRBD2 (5 bases each). Sequencing input: peripheral blood or thyroid tissue (not recorded which). The receptor was isolated from an adult man with Graves' disease, either hyperthyroidism or ophthalmopathy (not recorded which). CDR3 in amino acids: CATSSSGTETGELFF. For the CDR3, the DNA is TGTGCCACCAGCAGCTCTGGGACGGAGACCGGGGAGCTGTTTTTT.